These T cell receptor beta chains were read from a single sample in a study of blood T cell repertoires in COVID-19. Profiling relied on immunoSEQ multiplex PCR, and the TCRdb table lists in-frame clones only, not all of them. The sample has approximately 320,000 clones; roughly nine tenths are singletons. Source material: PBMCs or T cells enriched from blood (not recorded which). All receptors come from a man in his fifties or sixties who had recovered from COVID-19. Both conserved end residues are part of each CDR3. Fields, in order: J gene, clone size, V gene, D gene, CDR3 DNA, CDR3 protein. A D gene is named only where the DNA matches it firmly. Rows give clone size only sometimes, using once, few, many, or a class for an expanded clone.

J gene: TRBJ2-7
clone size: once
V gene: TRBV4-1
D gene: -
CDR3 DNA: TGCGCCAGCAGTTTAGTACAGACTACTTCCTACGAGCAGTACTTC
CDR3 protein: CASSLVQTTSYEQYF

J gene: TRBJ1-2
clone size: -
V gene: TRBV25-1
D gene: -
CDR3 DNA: TGTGCCAGTCGCAAGGACAGCCACTATGGCTACACCTTC
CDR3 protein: CASRKDSHYGYTF

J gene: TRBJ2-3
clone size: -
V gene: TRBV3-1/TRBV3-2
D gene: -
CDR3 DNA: TGTGCCAGCAGCCAAGATATGGGCAGACGCACAGATACGCAGTATTTT
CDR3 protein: CASSQDMGRRTDTQYF

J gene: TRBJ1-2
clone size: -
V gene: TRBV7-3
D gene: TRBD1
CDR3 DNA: TGTGCCAGCAGCCCTCGGACAGGGGAAAGGAATGGCTACACCTTC
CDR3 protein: CASSPRTGERNGYTF

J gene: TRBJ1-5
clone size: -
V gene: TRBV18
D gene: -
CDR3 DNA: TGTGCCAGCTCACCGGGCTTCAATCAGCCCCAGCATTTT
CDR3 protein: CASSPGFNQPQHF

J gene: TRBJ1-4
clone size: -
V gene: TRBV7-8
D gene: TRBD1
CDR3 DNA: TGTGCCAGCAGCTTAGTGGGGACAGTAGTTTCCGAAAAACTGTTTTTT
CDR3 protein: CASSLVGTVVSEKLFF

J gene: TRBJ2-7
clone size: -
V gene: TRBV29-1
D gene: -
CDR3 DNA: TGCAGCGTCCTCTTTTCCTACGAGCAGTACTTC
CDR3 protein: CSVLFSYEQYF

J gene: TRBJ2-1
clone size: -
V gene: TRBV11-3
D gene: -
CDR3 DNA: TGTGCCAGCAGCTCCTCTTCCTACAATGAGCAGTTCTTC
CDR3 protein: CASSSSSYNEQFF

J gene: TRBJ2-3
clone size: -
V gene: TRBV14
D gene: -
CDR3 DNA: TGTGCCAGCAGCCAAGCAGCGGAGACTTTCACAGATACGCAGTATTTT
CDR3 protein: CASSQAAETFTDTQYF

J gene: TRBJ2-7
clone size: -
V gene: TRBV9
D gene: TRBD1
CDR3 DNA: TGTGCCAGCAGCGTAGAAGGGACAGGGGGCCACGAGCAGTACTTC
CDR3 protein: CASSVEGTGGHEQYF

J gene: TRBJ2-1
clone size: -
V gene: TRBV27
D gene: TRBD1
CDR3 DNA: TGTGCCAGCAGGGGGACAGTAACCTACAATGAGCAGTTCTTC
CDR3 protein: CASRGTVTYNEQFF

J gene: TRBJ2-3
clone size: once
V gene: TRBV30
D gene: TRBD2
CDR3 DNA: TGTGCCTGGAGTGTGGGACTAGCGGGAGCGGATACGCAGTATTTT
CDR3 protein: CAWSVGLAGADTQYF

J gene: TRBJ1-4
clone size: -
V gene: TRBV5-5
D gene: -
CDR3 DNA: TGTGCCAGCAGCTTGGCCGATAGGGGTGTTGAACTGTTTTTT
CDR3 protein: CASSLADRGVELFF

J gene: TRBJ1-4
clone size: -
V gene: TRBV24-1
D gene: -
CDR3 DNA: TGTGCCACCCTCCGGAAGGGCAGGGGAGTTCTCGCAACTAATGAAAAACTGTTTTTT
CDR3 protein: CATLRKGRGVLATNEKLFF

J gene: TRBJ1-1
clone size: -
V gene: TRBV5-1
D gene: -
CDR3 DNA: TGCGCCAGCAGCTTCCAACAGTTCAAGAACACTGAAGCTTTCTTT
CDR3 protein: CASSFQQFKNTEAFF

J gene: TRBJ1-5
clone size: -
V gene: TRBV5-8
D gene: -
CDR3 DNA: TGTGCCAGCAGCCTGCCCGGGGGATGGAGTCAGCCCCAGCATTTT
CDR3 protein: CASSLPGGWSQPQHF

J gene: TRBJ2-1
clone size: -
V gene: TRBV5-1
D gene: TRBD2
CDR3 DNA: TGCGCCAGCAGTAGACTAGCGGGAATTTTCAATGAGCAGTTCTTC
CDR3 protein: CASSRLAGIFNEQFF

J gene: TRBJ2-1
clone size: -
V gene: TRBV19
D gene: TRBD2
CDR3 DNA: TGTGCCAGTAGTATAGTATTAGCGGGGGGGCCCTATGAGCAGTTCTTC
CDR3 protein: CASSIVLAGGPYEQFF

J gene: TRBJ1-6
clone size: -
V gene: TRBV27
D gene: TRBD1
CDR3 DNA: TGTGCCAGCAGTCTGCTCACAGGGGTTAATTCACCCCTCCACTTT
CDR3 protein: CASSLLTGVNSPLHF

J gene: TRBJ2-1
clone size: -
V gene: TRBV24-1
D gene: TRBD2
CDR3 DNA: TGTGCCACCAGTAGAAGGAATCGAGCGGGAGGGCCGTCCTTCGTCAATGAGCAGTTCTTC
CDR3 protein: CATSRRNRAGGPSFVNEQFF

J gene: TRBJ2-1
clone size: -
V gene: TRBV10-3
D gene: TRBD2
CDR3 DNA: TGTGCCACCGTAGGTACTAGCGGTTACAATGAGCAGTTCTTC
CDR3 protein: CATVGTSGYNEQFF

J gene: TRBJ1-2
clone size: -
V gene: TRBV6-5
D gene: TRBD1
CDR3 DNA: TGTGCCAGCAGTCAAACCTCCGGGACAGGGAATGGCTACACCTTC
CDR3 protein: CASSQTSGTGNGYTF

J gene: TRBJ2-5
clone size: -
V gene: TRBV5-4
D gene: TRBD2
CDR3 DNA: TGTGCCAGCAGCTTGGACCCAGCGGGGGGGCGGGAGACCCAGTACTTC
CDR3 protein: CASSLDPAGGRETQYF

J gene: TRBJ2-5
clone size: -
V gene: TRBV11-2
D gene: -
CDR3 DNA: TGTGCCAGCAGCTTGGGTGGGGACCGCGGGGGCAGAGGGACCCAGTACTTC
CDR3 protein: CASSLGGDRGGRGTQYF

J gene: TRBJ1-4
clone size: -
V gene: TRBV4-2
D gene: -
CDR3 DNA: TGTGCCAGCAGCGTTCGGGATTCAACTAATGAAAAACTGTTTTTT
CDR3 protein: CASSVRDSTNEKLFF

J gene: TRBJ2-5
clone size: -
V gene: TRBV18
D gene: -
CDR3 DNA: TGTGCCAGCTCACCACGGCGAGACAGGCAAGAGACCCAGTACTTC
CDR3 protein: CASSPRRDRQETQYF

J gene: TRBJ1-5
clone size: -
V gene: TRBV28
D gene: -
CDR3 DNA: TGTGCCAGCAGTGTCCCTCCTCAGGGACCAGGGGAGCCCCAGCATTTT
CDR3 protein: CASSVPPQGPGEPQHF

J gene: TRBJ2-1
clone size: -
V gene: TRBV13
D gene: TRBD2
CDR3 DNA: TGTGCCAGCAGCTTTGGGGGGACTAGCGGGACCCAGCTCTTC
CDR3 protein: CASSFGGTSGTQLF

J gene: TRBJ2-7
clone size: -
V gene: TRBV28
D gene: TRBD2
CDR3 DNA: TGTGCCAGCAGACCGACTAGCGGGGGGGCCTACGAGCAGTACTTC
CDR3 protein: CASRPTSGGAYEQYF

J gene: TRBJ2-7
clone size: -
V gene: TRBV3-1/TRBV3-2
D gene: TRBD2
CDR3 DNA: TGTGCCAGCAGCCAAGGGGACTACTCCTACGAGCAGTACTTC
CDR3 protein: CASSQGDYSYEQYF

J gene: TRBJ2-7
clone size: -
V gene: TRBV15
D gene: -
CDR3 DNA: TGTGCCACCGCGGTATTTGGCATTGGGGGAGGCGAGCAGTACTTC
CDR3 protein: CATAVFGIGGGEQYF

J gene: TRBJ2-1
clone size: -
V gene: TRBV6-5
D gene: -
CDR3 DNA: TGTGCCGGCAAACTTCTACAGGGAAACAATGAGCAGTTCTTC
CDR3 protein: CAGKLLQGNNEQFF

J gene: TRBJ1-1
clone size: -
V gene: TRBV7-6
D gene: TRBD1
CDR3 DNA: TGTGCCAGCAGCTTAAAGCTCCGGGACAGGGGGCTGCCTGAAGCTTTCTTT
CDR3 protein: CASSLKLRDRGLPEAFF

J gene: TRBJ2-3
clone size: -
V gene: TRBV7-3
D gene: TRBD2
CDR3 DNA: TGTGCCAGCAGCTTAATGGGACTAGCGGGAGATACGCAGTATTTT
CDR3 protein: CASSLMGLAGDTQYF

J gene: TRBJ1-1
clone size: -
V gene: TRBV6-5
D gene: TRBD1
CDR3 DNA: TGTGCCAGCAGACAGGGGGCGAACACTGAAGCTTTCTTT
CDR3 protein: CASRQGANTEAFF

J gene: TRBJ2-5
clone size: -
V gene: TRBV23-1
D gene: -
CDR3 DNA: TGCGCCAGCAGTCAATTAAGCCTCCTGGAGACCCAGTACTTC
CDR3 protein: CASSQLSLLETQYF

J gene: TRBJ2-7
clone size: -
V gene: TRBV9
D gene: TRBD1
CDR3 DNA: TGTGCCAGCAGCTTAGGACAGGGTGGGAATAGGGAGCAGTACTTC
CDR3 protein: CASSLGQGGNREQYF

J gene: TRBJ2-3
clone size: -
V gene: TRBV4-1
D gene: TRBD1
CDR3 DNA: TGCGCCAGCAGCCAGACAGGGGGCACAGATACGCAGTATTTT
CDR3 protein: CASSQTGGTDTQYF

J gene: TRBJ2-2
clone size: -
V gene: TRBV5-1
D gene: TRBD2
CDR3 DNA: TGCGCCAGCAGCTTGGCCGGTACTAGCGGGTCAGAGCTGTTTTTT
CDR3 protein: CASSLAGTSGSELFF

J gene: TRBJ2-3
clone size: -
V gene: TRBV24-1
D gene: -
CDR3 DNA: TGTGCCACCAGTGATTTATCAGGCCTCCTTTACCCTAGCACAGATACGCAGTATTTT
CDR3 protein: CATSDLSGLLYPSTDTQYF

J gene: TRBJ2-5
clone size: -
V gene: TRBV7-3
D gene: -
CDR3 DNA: TGTGCCAGCAGCTCCACGCAGACTAGTCGGGAGACCCAGTACTTC
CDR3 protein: CASSSTQTSRETQYF

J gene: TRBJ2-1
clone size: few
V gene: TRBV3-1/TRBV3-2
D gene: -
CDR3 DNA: TGTGCCAGCAGCCAAAGGGAGTTTGAGCAGTTCTTC
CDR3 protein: CASSQREFEQFF

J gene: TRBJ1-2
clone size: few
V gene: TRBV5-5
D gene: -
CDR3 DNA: TGTGCCAGCAGCTTAGCAGGGCGCGGCTACACCTTC
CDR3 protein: CASSLAGRGYTF

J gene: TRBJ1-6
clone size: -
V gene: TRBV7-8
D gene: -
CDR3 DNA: TGTGCCAGCAGCGTCGCGAGGGCCGTAAGGGATACTTCACCCCTCCACTTT
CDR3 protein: CASSVARAVRDTSPLHF

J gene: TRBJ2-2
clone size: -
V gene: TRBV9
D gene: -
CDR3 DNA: TGTGCCAGCAGCGTAGCGGGGAAGATGGGCGGGGAGCTGTTTTTT
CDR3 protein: CASSVAGKMGGELFF

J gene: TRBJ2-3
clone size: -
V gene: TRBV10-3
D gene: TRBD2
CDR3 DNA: TGTGCCATCAGTGAGCAGCGGGAGTCTGGAGATACGCAGTATTTT
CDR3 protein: CAISEQRESGDTQYF

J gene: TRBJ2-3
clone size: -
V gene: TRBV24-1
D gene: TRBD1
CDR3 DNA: TGTGCCACCAGTGATTTAGGGACAGACATGGGGGATACGCAGTATTTT
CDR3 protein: CATSDLGTDMGDTQYF

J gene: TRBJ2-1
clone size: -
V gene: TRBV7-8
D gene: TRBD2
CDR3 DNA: TGTGCCAGCAGCTTACGGACTAGCGGGAGGGCCGGCTACAATGAGCAGTTCTTC
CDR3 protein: CASSLRTSGRAGYNEQFF

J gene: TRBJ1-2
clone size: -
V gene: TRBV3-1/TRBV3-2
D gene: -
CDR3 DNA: TGTGCCAGCAGCACACCCCCCCAGGGGCCGGGCTATGGCTACACCTTC
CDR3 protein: CASSTPPQGPGYGYTF

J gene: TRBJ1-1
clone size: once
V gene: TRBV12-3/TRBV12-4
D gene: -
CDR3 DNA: TGTGCCAGCAGTATGAGCAGAGGTGCGGCTTTCTTT
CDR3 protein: CASSMSRGAAFF

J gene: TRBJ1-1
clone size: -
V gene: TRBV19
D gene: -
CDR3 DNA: TGTGCCAGCACCGACCGGGAAGTTATGAACACTGAAGCTTTCTTT
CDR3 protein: CASTDREVMNTEAFF

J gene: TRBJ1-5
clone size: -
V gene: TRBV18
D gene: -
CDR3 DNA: TGTGCCAGCTCACCACGAGCTTCAGGGAATAGCAATCAGCCCCAGCATTTT
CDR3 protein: CASSPRASGNSNQPQHF

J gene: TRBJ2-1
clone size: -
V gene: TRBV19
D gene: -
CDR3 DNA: TGTGCCAGTAGCGTTAAGAGGTCCGGTCAGAATGAGCAGTTCTTC
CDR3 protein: CASSVKRSGQNEQFF

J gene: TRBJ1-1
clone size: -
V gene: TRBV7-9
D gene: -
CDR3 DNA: TGTGCCAGCAGCGCTGGACTGGAGAACACTGAAGCTTTCTTT
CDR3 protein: CASSAGLENTEAFF

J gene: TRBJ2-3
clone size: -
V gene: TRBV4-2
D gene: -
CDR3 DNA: TGTGCCAGCAGGGCAAGTCAGGGGTCTGGAGATACGCAGTATTTT
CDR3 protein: CASRASQGSGDTQYF

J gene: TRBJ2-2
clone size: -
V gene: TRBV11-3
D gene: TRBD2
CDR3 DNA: TGTGCCAGCAGCTCTGGACTAGCGGGAATGTTACGCACCGGGGAGCTGTTTTTT
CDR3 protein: CASSSGLAGMLRTGELFF

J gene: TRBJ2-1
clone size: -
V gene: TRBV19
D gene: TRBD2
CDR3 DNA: TGTGCCAGTAGTATAGATCGGGCGGGAGGGCGCTCCTACAATGAGCAGTTCTTC
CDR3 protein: CASSIDRAGGRSYNEQFF

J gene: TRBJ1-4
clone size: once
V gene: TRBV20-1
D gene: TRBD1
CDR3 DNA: TGCAGTGCTAGTACCGGGACAGCTAATGAAAAACTGTTTTTT
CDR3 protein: CSASTGTANEKLFF

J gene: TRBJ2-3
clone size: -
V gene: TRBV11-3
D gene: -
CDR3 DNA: TGTGCCAGCAGCCATGACTGGCGGCCAGATACGCAGTATTTT
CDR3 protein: CASSHDWRPDTQYF